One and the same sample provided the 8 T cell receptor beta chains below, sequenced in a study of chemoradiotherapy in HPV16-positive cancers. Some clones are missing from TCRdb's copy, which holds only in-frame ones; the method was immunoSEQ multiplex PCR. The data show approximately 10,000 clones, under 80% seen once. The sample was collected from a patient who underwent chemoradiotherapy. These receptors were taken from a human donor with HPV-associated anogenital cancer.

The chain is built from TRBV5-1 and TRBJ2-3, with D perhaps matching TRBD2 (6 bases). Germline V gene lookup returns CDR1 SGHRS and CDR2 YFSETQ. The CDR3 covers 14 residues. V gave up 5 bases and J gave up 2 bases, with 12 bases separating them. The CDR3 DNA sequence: TGCGCCAGCAGTAACGGGGGAAACACAGATACGCAGTATTTT. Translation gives CASSNGGNTDTQYF.

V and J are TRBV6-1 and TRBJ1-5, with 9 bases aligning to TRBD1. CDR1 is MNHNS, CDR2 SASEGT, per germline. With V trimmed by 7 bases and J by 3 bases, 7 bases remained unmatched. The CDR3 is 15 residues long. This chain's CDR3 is CASNQQGANNQPQHF. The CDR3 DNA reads TGTGCCAGCAACCAACAGGGGGCGAACAATCAGCCCCAGCATTTT.

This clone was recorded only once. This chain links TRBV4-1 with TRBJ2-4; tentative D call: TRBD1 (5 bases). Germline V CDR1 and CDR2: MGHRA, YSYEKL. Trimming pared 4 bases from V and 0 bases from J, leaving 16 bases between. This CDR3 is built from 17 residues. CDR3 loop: CASSPMGQGRAKNIQYF. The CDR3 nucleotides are TGCGCCAGCAGCCCAATGGGGCAGGGAAGAGCCAAAAACATTCAGTACTTC.

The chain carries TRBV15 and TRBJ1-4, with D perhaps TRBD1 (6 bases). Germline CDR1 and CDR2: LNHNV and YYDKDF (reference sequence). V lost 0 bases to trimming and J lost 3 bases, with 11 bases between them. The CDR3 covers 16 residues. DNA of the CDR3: TGTGCCACCAGCAGAGATTGGACAGACCCTAATGAAAAACTGTTTTTT. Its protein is CATSRDWTDPNEKLFF.

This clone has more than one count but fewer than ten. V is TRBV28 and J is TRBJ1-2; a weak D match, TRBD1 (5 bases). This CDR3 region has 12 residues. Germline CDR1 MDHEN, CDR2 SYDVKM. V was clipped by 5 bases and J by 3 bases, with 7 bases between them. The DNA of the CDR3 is TGTGCCAGCAGTCGGGGGGACTATGGCTACACCTTC. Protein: CASSRGDYGYTF.

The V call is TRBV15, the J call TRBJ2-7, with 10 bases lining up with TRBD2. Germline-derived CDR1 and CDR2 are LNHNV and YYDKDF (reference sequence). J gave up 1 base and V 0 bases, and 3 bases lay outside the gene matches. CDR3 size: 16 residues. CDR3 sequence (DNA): TGTGCCACCAGCAGAGAGGTAGCGGGGGGATCCTACGAGCAGTACTTC. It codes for CATSREVAGGSYEQYF.

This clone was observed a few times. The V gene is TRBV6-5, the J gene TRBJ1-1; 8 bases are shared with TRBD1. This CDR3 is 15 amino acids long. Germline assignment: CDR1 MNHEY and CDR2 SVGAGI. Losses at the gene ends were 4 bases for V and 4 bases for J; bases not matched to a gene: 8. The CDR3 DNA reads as TGTGCCAGCAGTTCCGGGCAGGGGGCGCTCACTGAAGCTTTCTTT. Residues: CASSSGQGALTEAFF.

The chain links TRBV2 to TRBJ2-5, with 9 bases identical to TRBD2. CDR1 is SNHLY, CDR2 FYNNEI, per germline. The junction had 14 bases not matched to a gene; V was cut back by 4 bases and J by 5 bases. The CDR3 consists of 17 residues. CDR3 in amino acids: CASSGPVSGGSAETQYF. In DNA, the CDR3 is TGTGCCAGCAGTGGGCCCGTCAGCGGGGGGTCGGCGGAGACCCAGTACTTC. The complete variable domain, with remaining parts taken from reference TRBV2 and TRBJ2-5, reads EPEVTQTPSHQVTQMGQEVILRCVPISNHLYFYWYRQILGQKVEFLVSFYNNEISEKSEIFDDQFSVERPDGSNFTLKIRSTKLEDSAMYFCASSGPVSGGSAETQYFGPGTRLLVL.